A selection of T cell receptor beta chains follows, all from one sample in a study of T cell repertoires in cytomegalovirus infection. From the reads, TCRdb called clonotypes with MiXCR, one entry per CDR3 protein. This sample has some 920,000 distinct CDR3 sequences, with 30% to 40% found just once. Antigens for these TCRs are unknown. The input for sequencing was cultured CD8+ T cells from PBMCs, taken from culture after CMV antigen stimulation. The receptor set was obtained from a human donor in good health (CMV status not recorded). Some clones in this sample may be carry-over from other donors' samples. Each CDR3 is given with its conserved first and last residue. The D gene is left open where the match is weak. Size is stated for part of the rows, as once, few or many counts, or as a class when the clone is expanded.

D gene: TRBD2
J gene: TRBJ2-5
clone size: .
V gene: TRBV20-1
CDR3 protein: CSARDAGGYQETQYF
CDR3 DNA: TGCAGTGCTAGAGACGCGGGGGGGTACCAAGAGACCCAGTACTTC

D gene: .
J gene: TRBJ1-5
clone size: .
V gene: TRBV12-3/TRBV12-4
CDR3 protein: CASSPTGLANQPQHF
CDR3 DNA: TGTGCCAGCAGCCCCACGGGGCTTGCAAATCAGCCCCAGCATTTT

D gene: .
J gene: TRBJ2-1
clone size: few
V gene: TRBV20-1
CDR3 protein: CSASKEAGAYNEQFF
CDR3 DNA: TGCAGTGCTAGCAAGGAGGCGGGGGCTTACAATGAGCAGTTCTTC

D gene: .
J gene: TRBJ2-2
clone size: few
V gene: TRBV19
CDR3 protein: CASSMGRGRPGELFF
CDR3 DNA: TGTGCCAGTAGTATGGGCCGGGGGCGACCCGGGGAGCTGTTTTTT

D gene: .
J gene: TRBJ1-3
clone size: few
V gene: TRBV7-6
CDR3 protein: CASSLNLGSGNTIYF
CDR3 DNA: TGTGCCAGCAGCTTAAACCTCGGCTCTGGAAACACCATATATTTT

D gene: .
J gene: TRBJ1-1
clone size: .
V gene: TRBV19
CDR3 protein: CASSITSGGTEAFF
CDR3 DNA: TGTGCCAGTAGTATAACCTCTGGCGGCACTGAAGCTTTCTTT

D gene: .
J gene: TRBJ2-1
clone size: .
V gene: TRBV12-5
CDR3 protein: CASAGGTGSYNEQFF
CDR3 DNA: TGTGCTAGTGCCGGGGGCACCGGCTCCTACAATGAGCAGTTCTTC

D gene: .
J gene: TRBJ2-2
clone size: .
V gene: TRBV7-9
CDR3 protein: CASSSPIHGELFF
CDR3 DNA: TGTGCCAGCAGCTCCCCGATACATGGGGAGCTGTTTTTT

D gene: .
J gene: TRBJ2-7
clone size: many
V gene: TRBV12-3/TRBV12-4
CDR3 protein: CASSLHNYEQYF
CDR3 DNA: TGTGCCAGCAGTTTACACAACTACGAGCAGTACTTC

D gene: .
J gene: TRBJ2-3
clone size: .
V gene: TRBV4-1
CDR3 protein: CASSQDGQGYVVDTQYF
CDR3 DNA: TGCGCCAGCAGCCAAGACGGCCAGGGGTATGTGGTAGATACGCAGTATTTT

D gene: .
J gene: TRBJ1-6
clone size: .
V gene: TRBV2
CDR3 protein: CASSEMSVSYNSPLHF
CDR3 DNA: TGTGCCAGCAGTGAAATGTCGGTTTCCTATAATTCACCCCTCCACTTT

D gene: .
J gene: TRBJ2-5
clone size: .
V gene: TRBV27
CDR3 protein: CASSFEQGYGETQYF
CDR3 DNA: TGTGCCAGCAGTTTTGAGCAGGGGTATGGAGAGACCCAGTACTTC

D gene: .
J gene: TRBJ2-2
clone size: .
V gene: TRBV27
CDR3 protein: CASTWDGNTGELFF
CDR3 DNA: TGTGCCAGCACCTGGGACGGAAACACCGGGGAGCTGTTTTTT

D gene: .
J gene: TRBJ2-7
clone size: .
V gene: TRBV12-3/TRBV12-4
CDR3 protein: CASRLGLYEQYF
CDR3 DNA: TGTGCCAGCCGTTTGGGACTTTACGAGCAGTACTTC

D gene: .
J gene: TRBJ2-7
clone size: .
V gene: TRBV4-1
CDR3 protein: CASSLHGSGDEQYF
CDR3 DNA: TGCGCCAGCAGCCTTCATGGGTCCGGGGACGAGCAGTACTTC

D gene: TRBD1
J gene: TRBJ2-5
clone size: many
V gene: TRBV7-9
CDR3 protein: CASTISGQGAETQYF
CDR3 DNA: TGTGCCAGCACCATTAGTGGACAGGGAGCAGAGACCCAGTACTTC

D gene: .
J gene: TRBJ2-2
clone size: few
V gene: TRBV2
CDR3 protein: CASRRERDGHTGELFF
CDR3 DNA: TGTGCCAGCCGAAGGGAGAGGGACGGACACACCGGGGAGCTGTTTTTT

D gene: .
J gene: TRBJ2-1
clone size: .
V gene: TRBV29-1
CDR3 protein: CSVGGDREQFF
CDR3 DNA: TGCAGCGTTGGGGGAGACAGGGAGCAGTTCTTC

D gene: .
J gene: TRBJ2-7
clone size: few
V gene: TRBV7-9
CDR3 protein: CASSGTGHSSYEQYF
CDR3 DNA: TGTGCCAGCAGCGGCACGGGTCACAGCTCCTACGAGCAGTACTTC

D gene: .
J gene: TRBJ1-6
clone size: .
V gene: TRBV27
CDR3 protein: CASSRTVLVDSPLHF
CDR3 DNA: TGTGCCAGCAGTCGGACAGTGCTGGTCGATTCACCCCTCCACTTT

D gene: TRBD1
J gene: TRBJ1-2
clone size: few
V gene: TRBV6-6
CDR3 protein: CASSYSTRTGNNHYGYTF
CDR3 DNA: TGTGCCAGCAGTTACTCGACCCGGACAGGGAACAATCACTATGGCTACACCTTC

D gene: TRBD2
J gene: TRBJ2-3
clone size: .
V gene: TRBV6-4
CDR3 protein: CASRGVDTDTQYF
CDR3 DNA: TGTGCCAGCCGGGGGGTCGACACAGATACGCAGTATTTT

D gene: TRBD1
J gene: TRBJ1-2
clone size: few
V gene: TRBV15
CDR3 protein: CATSGGQGNYGYTF
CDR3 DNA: TGTGCCACCAGCGGAGGACAGGGGAACTATGGCTACACCTTC

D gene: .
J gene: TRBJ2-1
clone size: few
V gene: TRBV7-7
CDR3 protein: CASRAPGTEDNEQFF
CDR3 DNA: TGTGCTAGCAGGGCCCCGGGCACAGAGGACAATGAGCAGTTCTTC

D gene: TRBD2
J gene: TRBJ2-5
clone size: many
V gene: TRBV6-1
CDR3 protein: CASIGGQETQYF
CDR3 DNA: TGTGCCAGCATCGGGGGGCAAGAGACCCAGTACTTC

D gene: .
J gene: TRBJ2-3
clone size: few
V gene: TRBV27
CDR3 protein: CASSSYSGEISADTQYF
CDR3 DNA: TGTGCCAGCAGTTCCTACTCAGGCGAAATTTCGGCAGATACGCAGTATTTT

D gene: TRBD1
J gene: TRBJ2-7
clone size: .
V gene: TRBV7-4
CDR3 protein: CASSSGQGGYEQYF
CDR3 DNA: TGTGCCAGCAGCTCGGGACAGGGCGGCTACGAGCAGTACTTC

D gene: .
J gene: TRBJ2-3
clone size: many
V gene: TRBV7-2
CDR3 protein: CASRGGGRDTQYF
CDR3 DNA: TGTGCCAGCAGAGGGGGGGGGAGAGATACGCAGTATTTT

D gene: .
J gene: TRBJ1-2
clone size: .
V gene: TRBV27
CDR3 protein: CASSAGQSYPNYGYTF
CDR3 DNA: TGTGCCAGCAGTGCCGGACAGTCCTACCCTAACTATGGCTACACCTTC

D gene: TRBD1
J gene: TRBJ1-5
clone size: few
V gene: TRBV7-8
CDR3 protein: CASSWGPTGSQPQHF
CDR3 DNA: TGTGCCAGCAGCTGGGGACCGACAGGGTCCCAGCCCCAGCATTTT

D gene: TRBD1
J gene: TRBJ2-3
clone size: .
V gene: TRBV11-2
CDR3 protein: CASSFSVTGGEADTQYF
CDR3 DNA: TGTGCCAGCAGCTTCTCTGTGACAGGGGGCGAGGCAGATACGCAGTATTTT

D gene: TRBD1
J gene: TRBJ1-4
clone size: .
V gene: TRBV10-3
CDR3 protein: CAISKAGTATNEKLFF
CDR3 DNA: TGTGCCATCAGTAAAGCCGGGACAGCAACTAATGAAAAACTGTTTTTT

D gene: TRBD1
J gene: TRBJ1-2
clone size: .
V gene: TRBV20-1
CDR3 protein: CSAIRTGPANYGYTF
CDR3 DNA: TGCAGTGCTATCCGGACAGGGCCAGCTAACTATGGCTACACCTTC